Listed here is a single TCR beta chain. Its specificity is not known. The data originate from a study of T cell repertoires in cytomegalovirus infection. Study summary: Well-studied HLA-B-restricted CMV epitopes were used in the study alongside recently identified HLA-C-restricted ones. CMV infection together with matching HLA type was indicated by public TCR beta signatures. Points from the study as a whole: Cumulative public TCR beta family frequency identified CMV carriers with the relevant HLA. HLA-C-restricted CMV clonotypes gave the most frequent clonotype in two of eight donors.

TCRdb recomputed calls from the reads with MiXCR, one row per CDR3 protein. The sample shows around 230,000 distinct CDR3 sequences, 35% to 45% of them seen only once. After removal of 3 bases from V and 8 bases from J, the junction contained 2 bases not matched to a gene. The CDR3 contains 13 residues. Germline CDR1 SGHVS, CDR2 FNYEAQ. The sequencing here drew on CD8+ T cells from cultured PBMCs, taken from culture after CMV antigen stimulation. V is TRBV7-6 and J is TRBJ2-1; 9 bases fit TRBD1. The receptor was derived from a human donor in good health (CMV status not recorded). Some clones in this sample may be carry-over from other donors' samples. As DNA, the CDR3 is TGTGCCAGCAGCTTGGGACAGGGCGATGAGCAGTTCTTC. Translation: CASSLGQGDEQFF.